This is a list of T cell receptor beta chains from one sample in a study of T cell responses to AZD1222 COVID-19 vaccine. Sequenced by immunoSEQ multiplex PCR; TCRdb stores in-frame clones only, minus some. Found here are under 150,000 clones, roughly 88% of them singletons; the top ten hold approximately 10%. The starting material was peripheral blood, obtained on day 0 of AZD1222 vaccination. Receptors were obtained from an adult in good health. Both conserved end residues are part of each CDR3. A D gene is named only where the DNA matches it firmly. Clone size is shown for a subset of rows, as once, few, many or a class of expanded clone.

V: TRBV15
D: .
size: .
J: TRBJ1-5
CDR3: CATSRPGFGVDRPQHF
DNA: TGTGCCACCAGCAGACCCGGGTTCGGCGTAGATCGGCCCCAGCATTTT

V: TRBV29-1
D: TRBD1
size: .
J: TRBJ1-2
CDR3: CSVEDPRTGAAGYTF
DNA: TGCAGCGTTGAAGATCCCCGGACAGGGGCGGCTGGCTACACCTTC

V: TRBV5-3
D: .
size: few
J: TRBJ2-7
CDR3: CARSSAKIRYEQYF
DNA: TGTGCCAGAAGCTCCGCCAAGATAAGGTACGAGCAGTACTTC

V: TRBV19
D: .
size: .
J: TRBJ1-5
CDR3: CASAKKAGHQPQHF
DNA: TGTGCCAGCGCTAAGAAGGCCGGGCATCAGCCCCAGCATTTT

V: TRBV6-6
D: .
size: once
J: TRBJ2-7
CDR3: CASSYRMQGLSYEQYF
DNA: TGTGCCAGCAGTTACCGAATGCAGGGCCTCTCCTACGAGCAGTACTTC

V: TRBV7-9
D: TRBD2
size: .
J: TRBJ2-1
CDR3: CASGTIAGSTRNEQFF
DNA: TGTGCCAGCGGGACCATAGCGGGATCTACCCGTAATGAGCAGTTCTTC

V: TRBV18
D: .
size: once
J: TRBJ2-7
CDR3: CASSATGTYEQYF
DNA: TGTGCCAGCTCAGCGACAGGAACCTACGAGCAGTACTTC

V: TRBV28
D: TRBD1
size: .
J: TRBJ1-2
CDR3: CAIGQGAYGYTF
DNA: TGTGCCATCGGACAGGGGGCCTATGGCTACACCTTC

V: TRBV6-4
D: TRBD2
size: .
J: TRBJ2-1
CDR3: CASSDSILAGGMSSYNEQFF
DNA: TGTGCCAGCAGTGACTCAATACTAGCGGGAGGGATGAGCTCCTACAATGAGCAGTTCTTC

V: TRBV5-6
D: TRBD1
size: .
J: TRBJ2-1
CDR3: CASSLGIHRGVYNEQFF
DNA: TGTGCCAGCAGCTTGGGAATACACAGGGGCGTCTACAATGAGCAGTTCTTC

V: TRBV7-2
D: .
size: once
J: TRBJ2-3
CDR3: CASSLDGQATDTQYF
DNA: TGTGCCAGCAGCTTAGACGGGCAGGCCACAGATACGCAGTATTTT

V: TRBV2
D: TRBD2
size: .
J: TRBJ2-3
CDR3: CASSEAGVAGGLTDTQYF
DNA: TGTGCCAGCAGTGAAGCAGGGGTAGCGGGAGGTCTCACAGATACGCAGTATTTT

V: TRBV5-1
D: .
size: .
J: TRBJ2-3
CDR3: CASSGGQSTDTQYF
DNA: TGCGCCAGCAGCGGAGGACAGAGCACAGATACGCAGTATTTT

V: TRBV3-1/TRBV3-2
D: .
size: .
J: TRBJ1-1
CDR3: CASAQIDLGTEAFF
DNA: TGTGCCAGCGCTCAAATCGATCTCGGCACTGAAGCTTTCTTT

V: TRBV7-9
D: .
size: .
J: TRBJ1-1
CDR3: CASSFGEVTEAFF
DNA: TGTGCCAGCAGCTTTGGTGAGGTAACTGAAGCTTTCTTT

V: TRBV7-2
D: TRBD2
size: .
J: TRBJ2-7
CDR3: CASRRREGYEQYF
DNA: TGTGCCAGCAGACGGCGGGAGGGATACGAGCAGTACTTC

V: TRBV27
D: TRBD2
size: many
J: TRBJ2-7
CDR3: CASSLFGGSWSYEQYF
DNA: TGTGCCAGCAGTTTATTTGGCGGGAGTTGGTCCTACGAGCAGTACTTC

V: TRBV5-4
D: .
size: .
J: TRBJ2-5
CDR3: CASSLAEGVRTQYF
DNA: TGTGCCAGCAGCTTGGCCGAGGGAGTTAGGACCCAGTACTTC

V: TRBV27
D: .
size: .
J: TRBJ2-1
CDR3: CASGPGVAYNEQFF
DNA: TGTGCCAGCGGGCCGGGGGTAGCCTACAATGAGCAGTTCTTC

V: TRBV7-2
D: TRBD2
size: .
J: TRBJ2-1
CDR3: CASSLAWGTSGTSSYNEQFF
DNA: TGTGCCAGCAGCTTAGCCTGGGGGACTAGCGGGACTAGCTCCTACAATGAGCAGTTCTTC

V: TRBV13
D: TRBD2
size: .
J: TRBJ2-1
CDR3: CASSPAGGPGNEQFF
DNA: TGTGCCAGCAGCCCAGCGGGGGGGCCGGGGAATGAGCAGTTCTTC

V: TRBV4-3
D: TRBD1
size: once
J: TRBJ1-2
CDR3: CASTPTGTGGGYTF
DNA: TGCGCCAGCACACCGACCGGGACAGGGGGCGGCTACACCTTC

V: TRBV4-3
D: .
size: .
J: TRBJ1-2
CDR3: CASSMGPAQYGYTF
DNA: TGCGCCAGCAGCATGGGCCCGGCCCAGTATGGCTACACCTTC